The present T cell receptor beta chain was sequenced within a study of response to subunit inactivated influenza vaccine. Findings and caveats of the study: Each seasonal influenza vaccination recruits few new T cells, the authors suggested.

Germline-derived CDR1 and CDR2 are SQVTM and ANQGSEA. The V and J ends lost 3 bases and 5 bases respectively, with 22 bases between them. The CDR3 sequence is 16 residues long. Each CDR3 protein is one row after TCRdb ran MiXCR on the RT-PCR reads. Among 250,000 to 350,000 distinct CDR3 sequences listed, over 20% were seen once. Regarding this clonotype: Its antigen is undetermined.

Specimen: PBMCs from blood, collected less than 22 months after vaccination. The J gene is TRBJ1-2, the V gene TRBV29-1, with D unclear. The origin of this receptor is a man aged 50 to 75 who received an inactivated influenza vaccine. The CDR3 loop reads CSVEPQKLSPGYGYTF. The CDR3, as DNA: TGCAGCGTTGAGCCACAGAAGCTGAGCCCCGGGTATGGCTACACCTTC.